Below are 3 T cell receptor beta chains sequenced from a single sample in a study of identical twins. TCRdb reanalysed the 5' RACE reads using MiXCR and keeps one entry per CDR3 protein. Altogether 430,000 or so distinct CDR3 sequences are present, roughly 26% being singletons, with the ten largest covering about 2.7%. These sequences were also reported in another study, on T cells expressing NK-cell markers.

The source material was CD4+ T cells sorted from blood. These receptor sequences come from a woman between 18 and 30 years old in good health.

This clonotype was seen more than once but under ten times. The CDR3 sequence: CAISEPGRGTYEQYF. DNA of the CDR3: TGTGCCATCAGTGAGCCGGGACGGGGAACCTACGAGCAGTACTTC. V gene TRBV10-3 combines with J gene TRBJ2-7; D is perhaps TRBD1 or TRBD2 (5 bases each). The V gene lost 2 bases and the J gene lost 2 bases, with 13 bases spanning the gap. This CDR3 contains 15 residues. Germline loops: CDR1 ENHRY, CDR2 SYGVKD.

The chain carries TRBV5-1 and TRBJ2-7, with D perhaps TRBD2 (6 bases). This CDR3 has 15 amino acids. V dropped 1 base and J dropped 2 bases, with 13 bases sitting between them. Germline-derived CDR1 and CDR2 are SGHRS and YFSETQ. DNA of the CDR3: TGCGCCAGCAGCTTGAAGGAGCGGGCCCCCTACGAGCAGTACTTC. It specifies CASSLKERAPYEQYF. Complete variable domain (other parts from reference TRBV5-1 and TRBJ2-7): KAGVTQTPRYLIKTRGQQVTLSCSPISGHRSVSWYQQTPGQGLQFLFEYFSETQRNKGNFPGRFSGRQFSNSRSEMNVSTLELGDSALYLCASSLKERAPYEQYFGPGTRLTVT.

This clonotype was seen a handful of times. This chain uses TRBV4-2 with TRBJ2-1; TRBD2 aligns across 7 bases. This CDR3 spans 15 amino acids. V trimming: 4 bases; J trimming: 4 bases; junction bases outside the gene matches: 7. CDR1 is LGHNA, CDR2 YNFKEQ, per germline. The CDR3 coding sequence is TGTGCCAGCAGCCTTGGGAGCGGGAAGTACAATGAGCAGTTCTTC. Its translation is CASSLGSGKYNEQFF.